These T cell receptor beta chains were read from a single sample in a study of T-cell reconstitution after alpha-beta-depleted transplantation in children. TCRdb called the PCR reads again in MiXCR, with one record for every CDR3 protein. Among 600,000 to 800,000 distinct CDR3 sequences listed, around 13% were seen once. The starting material was PBMCs, obtained before TCRalphabeta/CD19-depleted stem cell transplant. These receptor sequences come from a girl between 2 and 10 years old with congenital amegakaryocytic thrombocytopenia, due to receive a stem cell transplant. Each CDR3 is given with its conserved first and last residue. The D gene is left open where the match is weak. Clone size is stated in some rows and not others, as once, few, many or a class when expanded.

j_gene: TRBJ2-7; len: 17; d_gene: NA; abundance: few; v_gene: TRBV14; CDR3aa: CASSQDLSPGYSYEQYF; CDR3nt: TGTGCCAGCAGCCAAGATCTGTCGCCAGGATACTCCTACGAGCAGTACTTC
j_gene: TRBJ2-5; len: 13; d_gene: NA; abundance: many; v_gene: TRBV7-2; CDR3aa: CASSPRLVRTQYF; CDR3nt: TGTGCCAGCAGCCCAAGACTAGTCCGGACCCAGTACTTC
j_gene: TRBJ2-7; len: 15; d_gene: TRBD2; abundance: many; v_gene: TRBV7-9; CDR3aa: CASSPFDGGIYEQYF; CDR3nt: TGTGCCAGCAGCCCATTTGACGGGGGGATCTACGAGCAGTACTTC
j_gene: TRBJ2-7; len: 13; d_gene: NA; abundance: few; v_gene: TRBV27; CDR3aa: CASSQTGNYEQYF; CDR3nt: TGTGCCAGCAGTCAGACAGGCAACTACGAGCAGTACTTC
j_gene: TRBJ1-1; len: 15; d_gene: NA; abundance: NA; v_gene: TRBV9; CDR3aa: CASSEGLSPNTEAFF; CDR3nt: TGTGCCAGCAGCGAAGGGCTTTCCCCGAACACTGAAGCTTTCTTT
j_gene: TRBJ2-1; len: 13; d_gene: TRBD2; abundance: many; v_gene: TRBV12-3/TRBV12-4; CDR3aa: CASSPGGVDEQFF; CDR3nt: TGTGCCAGCAGTCCGGGAGGCGTAGATGAGCAGTTCTTC
j_gene: TRBJ1-1; len: 20; d_gene: NA; abundance: NA; v_gene: TRBV11-1; CDR3aa: CASSPLVGENLGGGNFGAFF; CDR3nt: TGTGCCAGCAGTCCCTTGGTAGGTGAAAACCTAGGCGGGGGTAATTTTGGAGCTTTCTTT
j_gene: TRBJ2-1; len: 15; d_gene: TRBD2; abundance: many; v_gene: TRBV5-1; CDR3aa: CASSQTSGSSDEQFF; CDR3nt: TGCGCCAGCAGCCAGACTAGCGGGAGCTCCGATGAGCAGTTCTTC
j_gene: TRBJ2-3; len: 15; d_gene: TRBD2; abundance: many; v_gene: TRBV12-3/TRBV12-4; CDR3aa: CASSFDAGGRDTQYF; CDR3nt: TGTGCCAGCAGTTTTGACGCGGGAGGTAGAGATACGCAGTATTTT
j_gene: TRBJ2-1; len: 14; d_gene: TRBD1; abundance: many; v_gene: TRBV20-1; CDR3aa: CSADPRTGGAEQFF; CDR3nt: TGCAGTGCTGACCCCCGGACAGGGGGAGCTGAGCAGTTCTTC
j_gene: TRBJ2-7; len: 13; d_gene: TRBD1; abundance: few; v_gene: TRBV6-1; CDR3aa: CASIRDRAGEQYF; CDR3nt: TGTGCCAGCATACGGGACAGGGCCGGCGAGCAGTACTTC
j_gene: TRBJ2-7; len: 15; d_gene: TRBD2; abundance: many; v_gene: TRBV20-1; CDR3aa: CSARRLAGGTYEQYF; CDR3nt: TGCAGTGCTAGACGCCTAGCGGGAGGTACCTACGAGCAGTACTTC
j_gene: TRBJ2-5; len: 10; d_gene: NA; abundance: many; v_gene: TRBV7-9; CDR3aa: CASSPSTRYF; CDR3nt: TGTGCCAGCAGCCCTAGCACGCGGTACTTC
j_gene: TRBJ2-7; len: 16; d_gene: NA; abundance: few; v_gene: TRBV12-3/TRBV12-4; CDR3aa: CASSLMVQAGSYEQYF; CDR3nt: TGTGCCAGCAGTTTAATGGTACAGGCGGGCTCCTACGAGCAGTACTTC
j_gene: TRBJ2-3; len: 15; d_gene: NA; abundance: many; v_gene: TRBV20-1; CDR3aa: CSARGTGVSTDTQYF; CDR3nt: TGCAGTGCTAGAGGGACCGGGGTGAGCACAGATACGCAGTATTTT
j_gene: TRBJ1-3; len: 13; d_gene: NA; abundance: NA; v_gene: TRBV12-3/TRBV12-4; CDR3aa: CASPDRDWNTIYF; CDR3nt: TGTGCCAGCCCGGACAGAGATTGGAACACCATATATTTT
j_gene: TRBJ2-5; len: 16; d_gene: TRBD2; abundance: NA; v_gene: TRBV20-1; CDR3aa: CSARGLAGGPVETQYF; CDR3nt: TGCAGTGCTAGAGGATTAGCGGGAGGGCCGGTAGAGACCCAGTACTTC
j_gene: TRBJ1-2; len: 14; d_gene: NA; abundance: many; v_gene: TRBV12-3/TRBV12-4; CDR3aa: CASSPRKGGLGYTF; CDR3nt: TGTGCCAGCAGTCCAAGGAAGGGGGGCCTTGGCTACACCTTC
j_gene: TRBJ2-5; len: 13; d_gene: NA; abundance: many; v_gene: TRBV20-1; CDR3aa: CSGELGWQETQYF; CDR3nt: TGCAGTGGAGAATTGGGATGGCAAGAGACCCAGTACTTC
j_gene: TRBJ2-3; len: 14; d_gene: TRBD2; abundance: NA; v_gene: TRBV20-1; CDR3aa: CSALIAGEADTQYF; CDR3nt: TGCAGTGCACTAATAGCGGGAGAGGCAGATACGCAGTATTTT
j_gene: TRBJ2-1; len: 16; d_gene: TRBD2; abundance: many; v_gene: TRBV5-1; CDR3aa: CASSLAGGSSYNEQFF; CDR3nt: TGTGCCAGCAGTCTAGCGGGAGGGAGCTCCTACAATGAGCAGTTCTTC
j_gene: TRBJ1-1; len: 14; d_gene: NA; abundance: many; v_gene: TRBV10-3; CDR3aa: CAISESTLGAEAFF; CDR3nt: TGTGCCATCAGTGAGTCTACCCTCGGGGCTGAAGCTTTCTTT
j_gene: TRBJ1-4; len: 14; d_gene: TRBD1; abundance: few; v_gene: TRBV29-1; CDR3aa: CSVGYRGRTEKLFF; CDR3nt: TGCAGCGTTGGATACAGGGGGCGTACTGAAAAACTGTTTTTT
j_gene: TRBJ2-1; len: 15; d_gene: TRBD1; abundance: NA; v_gene: TRBV7-8; CDR3aa: CASSFTGTGTYEQFF; CDR3nt: TGTGCCAGCAGCTTCACCGGGACAGGCACCTATGAGCAGTTCTTC
j_gene: TRBJ2-7; len: 16; d_gene: TRBD1; abundance: NA; v_gene: TRBV20-1; CDR3aa: CSARELWLGDRYEQYF; CDR3nt: TGCAGTGCTAGAGAGTTGTGGCTGGGGGACAGATACGAGCAGTACTTC
j_gene: TRBJ2-7; len: 17; d_gene: TRBD2; abundance: few; v_gene: TRBV5-1; CDR3aa: CASRIGTSGLLSYEQYF; CDR3nt: TGCGCCAGCAGGATAGGGACTAGCGGGCTCCTTTCCTACGAGCAGTACTTC
j_gene: TRBJ1-5; len: 15; d_gene: NA; abundance: NA; v_gene: TRBV2; CDR3aa: CASSVMGPFLGPQHF; CDR3nt: TGTGCCAGCAGCGTCATGGGCCCCTTTTTGGGGCCCCAGCATTTT
j_gene: TRBJ2-1; len: 14; d_gene: NA; abundance: NA; v_gene: TRBV14; CDR3aa: CASSLEYFRNEQFF; CDR3nt: TGTGCCAGCAGCTTAGAATACTTTCGCAATGAGCAGTTCTTC
j_gene: TRBJ1-4; len: 14; d_gene: NA; abundance: few; v_gene: TRBV15; CDR3aa: CATSSGGLGEKLFF; CDR3nt: TGTGCCACCAGCAGCGGGGGGCTAGGGGAAAAACTGTTTTTT
j_gene: TRBJ1-1; len: 12; d_gene: TRBD1; abundance: many; v_gene: TRBV5-1; CDR3aa: CASGQGVTEAFF; CDR3nt: TGCGCCAGCGGACAGGGGGTCACTGAAGCTTTCTTT
j_gene: TRBJ2-5; len: 12; d_gene: NA; abundance: many; v_gene: TRBV4-1; CDR3aa: CASSQAGETQYF; CDR3nt: TGCGCCAGCAGCCAAGCAGGGGAGACCCAGTACTTC
j_gene: TRBJ2-1; len: 15; d_gene: NA; abundance: many; v_gene: TRBV7-6; CDR3aa: CASSTSQRPYNEQFF; CDR3nt: TGTGCCAGCAGCACTAGCCAGCGGCCCTACAATGAGCAGTTCTTC
j_gene: TRBJ2-4; len: 14; d_gene: NA; abundance: many; v_gene: TRBV5-1; CDR3aa: CASSPGRDKNIQYF; CDR3nt: TGCGCCAGCAGCCCGGGACGTGACAAAAACATTCAGTACTTC
j_gene: TRBJ1-2; len: 16; d_gene: NA; abundance: many; v_gene: TRBV20-1; CDR3aa: CSARSLRKAVNYGYTF; CDR3nt: TGCAGTGCTAGATCCCTAAGGAAGGCTGTTAACTATGGCTACACCTTC
j_gene: TRBJ2-1; len: 16; d_gene: NA; abundance: many; v_gene: TRBV12-3/TRBV12-4; CDR3aa: CASSLAGVISYNEQFF; CDR3nt: TGTGCCAGCAGTTTGGCCGGGGTAATCTCCTACAATGAGCAGTTCTTC